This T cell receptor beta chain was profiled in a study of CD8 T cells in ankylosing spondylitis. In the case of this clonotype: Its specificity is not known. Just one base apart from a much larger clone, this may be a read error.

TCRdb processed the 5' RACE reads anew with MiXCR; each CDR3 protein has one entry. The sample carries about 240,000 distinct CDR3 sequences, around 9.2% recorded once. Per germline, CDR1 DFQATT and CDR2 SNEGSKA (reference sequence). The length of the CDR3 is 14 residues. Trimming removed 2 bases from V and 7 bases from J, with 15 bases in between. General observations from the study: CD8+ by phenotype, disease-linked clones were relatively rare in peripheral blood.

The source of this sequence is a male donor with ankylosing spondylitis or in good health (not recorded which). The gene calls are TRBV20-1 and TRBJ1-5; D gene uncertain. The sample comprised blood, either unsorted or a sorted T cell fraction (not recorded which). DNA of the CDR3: TGCAGTGCTAGACCAGGCGGTGGTGGGCAGCCCCAGCATTTT. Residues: CSARPGGGGQPQHF.